This T cell receptor beta chain was recorded in a study of low-dose radiotherapy and immunotherapy resistance in tumors. Study details: On an every-two-weeks schedule, patients received intravenous nivolumab 240 mg, along with ipilimumab 1 mg/kg every six weeks.

Regarding time point: before trial treatment. Donors were dosed with nivolumab and ipilimumab; they also received aspirin, low-dose cyclophosphamide and low-dose radiotherapy. All eligible patients presented with advanced solid tumors that contained no tumor-infiltrating lymphocytes. The CDR3 totals 13 residues. Trimming took 3 bases from V and 7 from J, leaving 9 bases between them. Germline lookup yields CDR1 KGHSH and CDR2 LQKENI. First-strand cDNA used TRAV- and TRBV-specific primers, covering alpha and beta chains. TCRs were amplified for approximately 21 PCR cycles with a constant-region primer and V-primer adapter. From the reads, TCRdb called clonotypes with MiXCR, one entry per CDR3 protein. This sample has 85,000 to 100,000 distinct CDR3 sequences, with 9.4% found just once.

This clonotype was sampled from a male donor with prostate cancer. This specimen was PBMCs, taken before treatment. The chain employs TRBV18 and TRBJ2-2, with no clear D. CDR3 DNA: TGTGCCAGCTCACCCCTGGAGAGCGGGGAGCTGTTTTTT. Translating it yields CASSPLESGELFF.